A single T cell receptor beta chain is shown here with its context. Using its own MiXCR run on the 5' RACE reads, TCRdb lists one record per CDR3 protein. The sample records roughly 50,000 distinct CDR3 sequences, 7% to 10% being singletons. The CDR3 length is 14 residues. The germline V and J ends were trimmed by 0 bases and 0 bases, with 4 bases remaining between them. Per the germline V gene, CDR1 is SGDLS and CDR2 is YYNGEE. This specimen comes from a study of early T cells in non-severe SARS-CoV-2 infection. The sequenced material came from whole blood. The chain carries TRBV9 and TRBJ1-5; D unclear. The receptor's source is an adult who was a healthcare worker with PCR-confirmed SARS-CoV-2 infection or an uninfected control (not recorded which). CDR3 DNA: TGTGCCAGCAGCGTAGGATATAGCAATCAGCCCCAGCATTTT. This sequence encodes CASSVGYSNQPQHF.